The source of this T cell receptor (beta chain) is a study of cytomegalovirus exposure and HLA in healthy donors. Overall study context: There were nearly 120 million unique TCR beta sequences, drawn from about 190 million T cells, in an earlier analysis.

This clone was observed a few times. What it recognizes is unknown. The PCR had 60 Vbeta and 13 Jbeta primers. The table came from immunoSEQ multiplex PCR; TCRdb's copy has only in-frame clones and leaves some out. The sample holds about 200,000 clones, over 70% seen once. Study results and caveats: A highly shared variant cluster was judged a likely technical artifact. The study designated over 150 TCR beta chains cytomegalovirus-associated.

With 1 base clipped from V and 6 bases from J, the junction kept 4 bases outside the gene matches. The CDR3 spans 13 residues. Germline-derived CDR1 and CDR2 are SGHDT and YYEEEE. This receptor was obtained from a boy between 2 and 15 years old in good health and CMV-seronegative. The specimen sequenced was PBMCs. This rearrangement joins TRBV5-6 to TRBJ2-7; TRBD1 agrees at 7 bases. The CDR3 region has the DNA TGTGCCAGCAGCTTGAGGGGGCTAGGCGAGCAGTACTTC. The encoded protein is CASSLRGLGEQYF.